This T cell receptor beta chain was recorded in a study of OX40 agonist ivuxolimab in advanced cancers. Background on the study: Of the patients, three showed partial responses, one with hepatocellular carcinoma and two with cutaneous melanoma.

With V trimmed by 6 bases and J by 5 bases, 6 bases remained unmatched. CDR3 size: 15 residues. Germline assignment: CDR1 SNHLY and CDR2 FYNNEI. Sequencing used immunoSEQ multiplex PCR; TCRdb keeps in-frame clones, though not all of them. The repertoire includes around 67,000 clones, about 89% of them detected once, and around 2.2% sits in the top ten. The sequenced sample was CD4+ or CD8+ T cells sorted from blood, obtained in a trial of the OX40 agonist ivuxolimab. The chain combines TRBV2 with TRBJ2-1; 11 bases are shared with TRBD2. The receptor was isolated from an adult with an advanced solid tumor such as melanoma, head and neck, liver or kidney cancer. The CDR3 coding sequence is TGTGCCAGCAGCGGGTTTAGCGGGGGGGACAATGAGCAGTTCTTC. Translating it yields CASSGFSGGDNEQFF.